This TCR beta chain was recovered during a study of molecular identifiers for immune sequencing clone quantification. In its sample, this clonotype ranks as medium-sized (0.01 to 0.1%). TCRdb processed the PCR reads anew with MiXCR; each CDR3 protein has one entry. The sample shows 15,000 to 20,000 distinct CDR3 sequences, 20% to 25% of them seen only once. The CDR3 contains 14 residues. The V gene lost 0 bases and the J gene lost 3 bases, with 8 bases spanning the gap. Germline values: CDR1 PRHDT, CDR2 FYEKMQ (reference sequence). The sample taken for sequencing was naive CD8+ T cells from blood, with Jurkat cell RNA spiked in. Subset: FACS-sorted CD8+CD4-CCR7+CD45RA+ naive T cells. This receptor was taken from a human donor in good health. Some libraries in this study had Jurkat cell RNA spiked in. The chain carries TRBV13 and TRBJ1-1; D not certain. DNA for the CDR3: TGTGCCAGCAGCTTAGGAGGTCGGGACACTGAAGCTTTCTTT. This translates into CASSLGGRDTEAFF.